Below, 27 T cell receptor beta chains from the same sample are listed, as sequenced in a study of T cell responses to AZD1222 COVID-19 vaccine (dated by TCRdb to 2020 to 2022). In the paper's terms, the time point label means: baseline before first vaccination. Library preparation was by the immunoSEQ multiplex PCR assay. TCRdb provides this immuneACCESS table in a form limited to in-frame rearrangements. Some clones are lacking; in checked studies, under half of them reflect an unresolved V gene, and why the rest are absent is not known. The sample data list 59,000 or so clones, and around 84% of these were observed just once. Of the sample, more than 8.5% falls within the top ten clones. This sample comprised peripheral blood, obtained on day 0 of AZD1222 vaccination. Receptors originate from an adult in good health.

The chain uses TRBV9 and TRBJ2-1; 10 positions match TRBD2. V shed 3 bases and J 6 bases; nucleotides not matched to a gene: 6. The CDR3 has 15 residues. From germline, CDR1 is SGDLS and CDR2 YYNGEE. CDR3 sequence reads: CASSAPGLAFNEQFF. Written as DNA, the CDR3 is TGTGCCAGCAGCGCGCCGGGACTAGCGTTCAATGAGCAGTTCTTC.

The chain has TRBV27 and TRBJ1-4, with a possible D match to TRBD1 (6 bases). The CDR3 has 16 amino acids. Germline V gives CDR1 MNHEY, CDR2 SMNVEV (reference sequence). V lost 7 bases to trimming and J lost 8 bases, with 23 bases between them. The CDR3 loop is CASTRRGAGGYEKLFF. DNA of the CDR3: TGTGCCAGCACCCGCCGGGGGGCGGGGGGGTACGAAAAACTGTTTTTT.

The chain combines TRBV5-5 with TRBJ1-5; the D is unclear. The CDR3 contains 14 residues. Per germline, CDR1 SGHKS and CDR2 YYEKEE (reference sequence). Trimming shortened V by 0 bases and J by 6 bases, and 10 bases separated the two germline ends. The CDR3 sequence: CASSLGDGRQPQHF. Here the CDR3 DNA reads TGTGCCAGCAGCTTGGGGGATGGACGTCAGCCCCAGCATTTT.

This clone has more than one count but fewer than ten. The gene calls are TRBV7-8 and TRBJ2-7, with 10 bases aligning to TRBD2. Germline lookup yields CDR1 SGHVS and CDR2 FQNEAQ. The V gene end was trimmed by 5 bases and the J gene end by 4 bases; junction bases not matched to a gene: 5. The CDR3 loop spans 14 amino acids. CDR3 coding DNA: TGTGCCAGCAGCGCCACTAGCGGGGTTTACGAGCAGTACTTC. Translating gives CASSATSGVYEQYF.

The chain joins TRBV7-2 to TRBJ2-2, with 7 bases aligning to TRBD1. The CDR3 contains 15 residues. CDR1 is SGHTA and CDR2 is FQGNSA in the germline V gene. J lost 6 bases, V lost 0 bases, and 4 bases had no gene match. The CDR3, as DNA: TGTGCCAGCAGCTTAGCGGGGACAGAGGCCGGGGAGCTGTTTTTT. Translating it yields CASSLAGTEAGELFF.

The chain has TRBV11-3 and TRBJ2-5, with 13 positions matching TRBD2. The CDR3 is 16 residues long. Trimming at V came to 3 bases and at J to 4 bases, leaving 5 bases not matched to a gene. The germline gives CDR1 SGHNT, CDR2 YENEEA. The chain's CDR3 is CASSFGLAGAGETQYF. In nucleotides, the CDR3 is TGTGCCAGCAGCTTTGGACTAGCGGGAGCCGGAGAGACCCAGTACTTC.

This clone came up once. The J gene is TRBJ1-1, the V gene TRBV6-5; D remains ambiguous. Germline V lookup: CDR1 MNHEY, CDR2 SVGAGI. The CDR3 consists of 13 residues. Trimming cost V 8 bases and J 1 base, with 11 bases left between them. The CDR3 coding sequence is TGTGCCAGCTCAACGCAGAAGAACACTGAAGCTTTCTTT. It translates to CASSTQKNTEAFF.

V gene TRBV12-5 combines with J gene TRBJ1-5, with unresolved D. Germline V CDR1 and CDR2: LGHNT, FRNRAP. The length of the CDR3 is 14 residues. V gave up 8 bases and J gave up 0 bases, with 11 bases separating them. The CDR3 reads CASMVRPSNQPQHF. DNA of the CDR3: TGTGCTAGTATGGTACGGCCTAGCAATCAGCCCCAGCATTTT.

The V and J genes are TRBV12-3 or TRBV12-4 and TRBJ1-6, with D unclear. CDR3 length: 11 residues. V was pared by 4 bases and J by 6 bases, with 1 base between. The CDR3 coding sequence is TGTGCCAGCAGTTCTAATTCACCCCTCCACTTT. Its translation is CASSSNSPLHF.

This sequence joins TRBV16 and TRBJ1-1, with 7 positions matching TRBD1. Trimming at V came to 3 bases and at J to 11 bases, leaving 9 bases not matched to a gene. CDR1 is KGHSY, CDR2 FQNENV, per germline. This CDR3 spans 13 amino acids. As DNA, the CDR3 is TGTGCCAGCAGCCAGAAACTGACAGGGAGGGCTTTCTTT. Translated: CASSQKLTGRAFF.

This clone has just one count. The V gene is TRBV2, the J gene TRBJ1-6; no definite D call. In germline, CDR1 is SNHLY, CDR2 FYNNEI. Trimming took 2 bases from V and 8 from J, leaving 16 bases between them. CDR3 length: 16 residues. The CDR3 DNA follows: TGTGCCAGCAGTGAACCACCCGTACCTGGGGATTCACCCCTCCACTTT. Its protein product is CASSEPPVPGDSPLHF. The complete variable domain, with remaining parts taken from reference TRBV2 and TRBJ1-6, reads EPEVTQTPSHQVTQMGQEVILRCVPISNHLYFYWYRQILGQKVEFLVSFYNNEISEKSEIFDDQFSVERPDGSNFTLKIRSTKLEDSAMYFCASSEPPVPGDSPLHFGNGTRLTVT.

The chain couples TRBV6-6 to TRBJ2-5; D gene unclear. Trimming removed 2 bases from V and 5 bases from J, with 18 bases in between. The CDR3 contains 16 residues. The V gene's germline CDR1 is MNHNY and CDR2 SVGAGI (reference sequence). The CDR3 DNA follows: TGTGCCAGCAGTTACCCTACAATACGCGGTGGGGAGACCCAGTACTTC. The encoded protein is CASSYPTIRGGETQYF.

CDR3 sequence (DNA): TGTGCCAGCAGTTCCACAGGGGGCACTGAGACCCAGTACTTC. Translated, it gives CASSSTGGTETQYF. V is TRBV28 and J is TRBJ2-5; 9 bases are shared with TRBD1. The CDR3 runs to 14 residues. Trimming removed 4 bases from V and 5 bases from J; junction bases left unmatched: 5. Germline CDR1 reads MDHEN; CDR2 reads SYDVKM.

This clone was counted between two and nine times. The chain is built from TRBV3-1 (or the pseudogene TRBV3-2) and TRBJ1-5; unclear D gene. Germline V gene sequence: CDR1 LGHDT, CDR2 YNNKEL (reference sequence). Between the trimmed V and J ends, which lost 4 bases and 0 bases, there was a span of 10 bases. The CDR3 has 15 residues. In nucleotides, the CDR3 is TGTGCCAGCAGCCCCGGTGTGGGTAGCAATCAGCCCCAGCATTTT. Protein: CASSPGVGSNQPQHF.

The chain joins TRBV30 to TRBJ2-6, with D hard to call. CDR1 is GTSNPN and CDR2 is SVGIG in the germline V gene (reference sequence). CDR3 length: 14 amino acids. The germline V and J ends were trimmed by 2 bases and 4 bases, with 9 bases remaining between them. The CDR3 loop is CAWSPSWGANVLTF. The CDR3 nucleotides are TGTGCCTGGAGTCCGAGTTGGGGGGCCAACGTCCTGACTTTC.

The CDR3 reads CASSRTSAYYEQYF. In DNA, the CDR3 is TGTGCCAGCAGCCGGACTAGCGCTTACTACGAGCAGTACTTC. The gene calls are TRBV7-8 and TRBJ2-7; 9 positions match TRBD2. This CDR3 is 14 amino acids long. The J segment lost 3 bases and the V segment lost 5 bases, leaving 5 bases of the junction unmatched. Germline V CDR1 and CDR2: SGHVS, FQNEAQ.

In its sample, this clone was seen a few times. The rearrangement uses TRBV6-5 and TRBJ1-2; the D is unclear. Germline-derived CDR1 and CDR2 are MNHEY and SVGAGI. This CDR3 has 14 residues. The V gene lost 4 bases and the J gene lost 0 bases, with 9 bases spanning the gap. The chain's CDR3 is CASSFRGSNYGYTF. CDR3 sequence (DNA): TGTGCCAGCAGTTTTCGGGGTTCTAACTATGGCTACACCTTC.

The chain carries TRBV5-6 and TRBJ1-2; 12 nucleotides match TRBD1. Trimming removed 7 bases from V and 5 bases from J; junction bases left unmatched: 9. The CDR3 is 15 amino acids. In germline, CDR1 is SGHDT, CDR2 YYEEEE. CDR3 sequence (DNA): TGTGCCAGCTGGGACAGGGGGCGTAAAGGATATGGCTACACCTTC. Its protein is CASWDRGRKGYGYTF.

This chain's CDR3 is CASSSPGAGNTIYF. DNA of the CDR3: TGTGCCAGCAGCTCCCCGGGCGCTGGAAACACCATATATTTT. V usage is TRBV11-2 and J usage is TRBJ1-3, with unresolved D. The CDR3 sequence is 14 residues long. Trimming stripped 4 bases from V and 2 bases from J, with 9 bases between. From germline, CDR1 is SGHAT and CDR2 FQNNGV.

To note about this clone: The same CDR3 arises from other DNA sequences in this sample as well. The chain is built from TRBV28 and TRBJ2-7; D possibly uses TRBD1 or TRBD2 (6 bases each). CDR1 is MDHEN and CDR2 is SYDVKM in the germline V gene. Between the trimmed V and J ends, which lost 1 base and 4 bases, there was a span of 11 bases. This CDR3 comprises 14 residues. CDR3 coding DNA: TGTGCCAGCAGTTTATCTCGGAGGGGGTACGAGCAGTACTTC. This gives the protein CASSLSRRGYEQYF. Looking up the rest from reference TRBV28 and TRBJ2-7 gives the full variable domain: DVKVTQSSRYLVKRTGEKVFLECVQDMDHENMFWYRQDPGLGLRLIYFSYDVKMKEKGDIPEGYSVSREKKERFSLILESASTNQTSMYLCASSLSRRGYEQYFGPGTRLTVT.

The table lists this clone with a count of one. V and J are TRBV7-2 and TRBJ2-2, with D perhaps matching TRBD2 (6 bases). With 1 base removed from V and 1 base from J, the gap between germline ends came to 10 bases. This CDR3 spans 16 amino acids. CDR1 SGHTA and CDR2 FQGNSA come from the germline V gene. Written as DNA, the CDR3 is TGTGCCAGCAGCTTAGGGCCTAGCGTGAACACCGGGGAGCTGTTTTTT. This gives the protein CASSLGPSVNTGELFF.

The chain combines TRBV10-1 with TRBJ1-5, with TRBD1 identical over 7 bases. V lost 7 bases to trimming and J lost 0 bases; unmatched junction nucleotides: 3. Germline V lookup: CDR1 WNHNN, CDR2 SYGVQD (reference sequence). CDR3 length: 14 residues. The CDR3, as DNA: TGCGCCAGCACACACAGGGGTAGCAATCAGCCCCAGCATTTT. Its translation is CASTHRGSNQPQHF.

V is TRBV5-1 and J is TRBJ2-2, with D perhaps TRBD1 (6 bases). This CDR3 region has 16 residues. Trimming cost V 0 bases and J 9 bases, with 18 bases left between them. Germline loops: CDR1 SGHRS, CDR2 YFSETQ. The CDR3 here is CASSLEDSRQARELFF. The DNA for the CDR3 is TGCGCCAGCAGCTTGGAGGACAGCCGCCAGGCCAGGGAGCTGTTTTTT.

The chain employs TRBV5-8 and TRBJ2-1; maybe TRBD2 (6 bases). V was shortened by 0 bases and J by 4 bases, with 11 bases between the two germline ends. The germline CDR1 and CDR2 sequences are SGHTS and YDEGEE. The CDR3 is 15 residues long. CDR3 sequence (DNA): TGTGCCAGCAGCTTGGGGACTATGAGATACAATGAGCAGTTCTTC. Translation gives CASSLGTMRYNEQFF.

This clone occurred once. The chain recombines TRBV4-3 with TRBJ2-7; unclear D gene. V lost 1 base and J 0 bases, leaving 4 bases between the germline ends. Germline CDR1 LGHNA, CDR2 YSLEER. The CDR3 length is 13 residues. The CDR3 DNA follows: TGCGCCAGCAGCCAAGCGAGCTCCTACGAGCAGTACTTC. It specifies CASSQASSYEQYF.

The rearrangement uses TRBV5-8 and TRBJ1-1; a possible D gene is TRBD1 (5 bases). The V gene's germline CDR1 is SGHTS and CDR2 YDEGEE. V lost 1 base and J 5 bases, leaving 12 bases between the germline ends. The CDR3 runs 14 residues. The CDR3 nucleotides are TGTGCCAGCAGCTTGATGGGCGGGGGGACTGAAGCTTTCTTT. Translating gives CASSLMGGGTEAFF.

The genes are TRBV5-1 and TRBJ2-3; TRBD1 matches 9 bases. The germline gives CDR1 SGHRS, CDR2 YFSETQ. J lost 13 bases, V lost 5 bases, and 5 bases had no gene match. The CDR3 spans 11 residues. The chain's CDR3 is CASRDRGGKYF. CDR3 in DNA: TGCGCCAGCAGGGACAGGGGAGGGAAGTATTTT.